This T cell receptor (beta chain) was identified during a study of shared clonotypes between healthy human individuals (dated by TCRdb to 2020 to 2021). With respect to the entire study: The cohort comprised a couple of women and a few men aged 18 to 49 years. For each donor, CD4 naive and CD4 memory were each given three plates, CD8 naive was given two plates, and CD8 memory was given one plate. To estimate repertoire size and how much clonotype sharing occurs between individuals, the study deeply sequenced the blood TCR repertoires of roughly 5 healthy adults. To increase sequencing depth and limit assay-specific biases, different laboratories used diverse techniques to prepare libraries and sequence TCR repertoires. Per donor, leukapheresis produced somewhere between about 0.94 and 9 billion PBMCs. Results and caveats for the whole study, not just this receptor: Incomplete sequencing was indicated by rarefaction of sorted-subset datasets, despite the large sequencing depth. Sampling was limited to blood, and TCR repertoires in tissue likely differ from TCR repertoires in blood. The genetic and exposure-history diversity represented was limited by the small number of donors. Pairwise subsampling led to the expectation that sequencing depth would affect the degree of clonotype sharing among donors. Clonotypes shared by all four sorted-subset donors showed higher generation probabilities than non-shared clonotypes. Estimated clonotype richness was generally larger for naive than for memory subsets. About 5% of naive CD4, roughly 3.5% of naive CD8, 2.3% of memory CD4, and 0.4% of memory CD8 clonotypes were shared across several donors.

For this clone: Its antigen is not yet known. No per-base quality is available; no much larger clone lies one base away.

The germline ends are 14 bases apart after V is trimmed by 2 bases and J by 7 bases. Inclusive of the bounding cysteine and phenylalanine, the CDR3 is 14 residues long. The read is trimmed to its CDR3 DNA, 42 bases read in frame from base 1. For CDR1 and CDR2, the germline V gene lists MNHEY and SVGAGI. Using the deep immunoSEQ assay, multiplex PCR amplified TCR CDR3 regions from genomic DNA. Extracted genomic DNA from each cell subset was distributed evenly across all wells of several immunoSEQ 96-well plates, and each plate was treated as a replicate. For sorted subsets, approximately 0.2 ug of genomic DNA, equivalent to 30,000 or so T cell genomes, went into each replicate PCR. Purified libraries were measured with a Qubit 3.0 fluorometer, size-checked on a Bioanalyzer 2100, and measured again with the KAPA Library Quantification kit. A separate single-read 150-cycle Illumina NextSeq 550 flow cell was used to sequence each immunoSEQ 96-well plate. The authors' pipeline ran thus. The immunoSEQ output contained only junctional sequences without quality scores, so filtering could not match that applied to full-length reads. Sequences were annotated with PyIR, a Python wrapper for IgBLAST v1.9, using IMGT germline references to assign V/J genes and CDR3. Reads were filtered out if the reads had weak V/J assignments (E-value above 1e-6), no CDR3, stop codons, out-of-frame junctions, or ambiguous translated residues. V3J clonotypes were defined by identical inferred V gene, J gene, and CDR3 amino acid sequence. Percentage overlap between repertoires was calculated by dividing the number of shared unique clonotypes by the size of the smaller repertoire. Three approaches were used to assess repertoire richness: RTK rarefaction, the Chao1 estimator, and Recon v2.1 estimates of unobserved clonotypes. OLGA was used to compute generation probabilities for all TCRbeta clonotypes that the gDNA method yielded from a few donors. TCRdb took this table from immuneACCESS and kept in-frame rearrangements with V and J called. Such tables lack part of the clones; where checked against another copy, unresolved V genes explain under half of the gap, and the rest is unexplained. The V and J calls and clone size come from that table; D and trimming were worked out from the DNA. Here the sample has a few million clones; approximately 94% occur a single time. More than 0.12% of the sample is taken by the ten largest.

The donors were healthy, HIV-negative adults who had no recently reported acute infections or vaccinations. Only Caucasian adults living in Nashville, Tennessee, USA were represented among the donors. CD4+ T cells were enriched by magnetic negative selection, after which naive cells were positively selected on CD45RA and the negative fraction was taken as the memory subset. Blood was collected by leukapheresis, and PBMCs were isolated by Ficoll-Histopaque density gradient centrifugation and then cryopreserved in liquid nitrogen vapor phase. Analytical flow cytometry was used to check the purity and quantity of every magnetically sorted T cell population. Each sorted fraction had its genomic DNA isolated and then quantified by UV absorbance on a Nanodrop 2000c.

Material for sequencing was naive CD4+ T cells sorted from blood. Interpreted using the paper, the cell subset or site label stands for: CD45RA+ positively selected. The chain uses TRBV6-5 and TRBJ1-2; a tentative D match to TRBD1 spans 6 bases. The source of this sequence is a man aged 18 to 35 in good health. Read as DNA, the sequence is TGTGCCAGCAGTTACACCCCCGGGACAACTGGCTACACCTTC. This codes for CASSYTPGTTGYTF.